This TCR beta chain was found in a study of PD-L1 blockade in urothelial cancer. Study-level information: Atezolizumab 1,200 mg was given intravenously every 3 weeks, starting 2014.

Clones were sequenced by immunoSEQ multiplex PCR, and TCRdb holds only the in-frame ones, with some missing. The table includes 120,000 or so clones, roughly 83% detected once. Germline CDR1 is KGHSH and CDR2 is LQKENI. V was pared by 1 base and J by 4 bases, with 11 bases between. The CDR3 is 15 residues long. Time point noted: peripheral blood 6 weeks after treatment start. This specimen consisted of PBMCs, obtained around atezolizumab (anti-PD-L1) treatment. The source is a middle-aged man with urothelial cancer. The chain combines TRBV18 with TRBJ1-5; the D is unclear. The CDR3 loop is CASSPLGGENQPQHF. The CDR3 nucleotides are TGTGCCAGCTCACCACTTGGCGGAGAGAATCAGCCCCAGCATTTT.